The 12 T cell receptor beta chains below come from one sample, sequenced in a study of OX40 agonist ivuxolimab in advanced cancers. Using immunoSEQ multiplex PCR, the repertoire was profiled, and TCRdb retains in-frame clones only, with some absent. The sample yields 95,000 or so clones, approximately 85% seen once. This specimen was CD4+ or CD8+ T cells sorted from blood, taken in a trial of the OX40 agonist ivuxolimab. Receptors originate from an adult with an advanced solid tumor such as melanoma, head and neck, liver or kidney cancer.

V gene TRBV28 combines with J gene TRBJ2-7; no definite D call. Germline CDR1 reads MDHEN; CDR2 reads SYDVKM. This CDR3 contains 17 residues. V lost 3 bases, J lost 4 bases, and 22 bases lay in between. The CDR3 loop is CASSLNLDLQQNYEQYF. CDR3 DNA sequence: TGTGCCAGCAGTTTGAATTTGGATCTCCAACAAAATTACGAGCAGTACTTC.

The gene calls are TRBV10-3 and TRBJ2-1; 13 positions match TRBD2. The germline V gene encodes CDR1 ENHRY and CDR2 SYGVKD. The CDR3 has 13 residues. V gave up 8 bases and J gave up 7 bases; unmatched junction bases: 2. This CDR3 is CAIQTSGRNEQFF. In DNA, the CDR3 is TGTGCCATCCAGACTAGCGGGAGGAATGAGCAGTTCTTC.

The chain combines TRBV7-2 with TRBJ2-1; D is possibly TRBD2 (5 bases). The CDR3 totals 13 residues. V was shortened by 3 bases and J by 4 bases, with 7 bases between the two germline ends. Germline values: CDR1 SGHTA, CDR2 FQGNSA. The DNA for the CDR3 is TGTGCCAGCAGCTTTGGACTTTACAATGAGCAGTTCTTC. Its translation is CASSFGLYNEQFF.

This CDR3 is CASRGPRGYGYTF. The DNA of the CDR3 is TGTGCCAGCAGGGGCCCTAGAGGCTATGGCTACACCTTC. The chain links TRBV28 to TRBJ1-2; no definite D call. CDR1 and CDR2 (germline): MDHEN, SYDVKM. V was cut by 6 bases and J by 4 bases, with 12 bases left in between. This CDR3 spans 13 amino acids.

The chain carries TRBV7-2 and TRBJ1-4, with D uncertain. V was shortened by 3 bases and J by 4 bases, with 9 bases between the two germline ends. CDR1 is SGHTA and CDR2 is FQGNSA in the germline V gene. There are 14 residues in the CDR3. CDR3 bases: TGTGCCAGCAGCTTGGGAGCCTTTAATGAAAAACTGTTTTTT. It translates to CASSLGAFNEKLFF.

V is TRBV30 and J is TRBJ1-5; no definite D call. The CDR3 runs to 13 residues. The ends were cut back, 2 bases at V and 4 bases at J, with 9 bases in the middle. The germline V gene has CDR1 GTSNPN and CDR2 SVGIG (reference sequence). CDR3 residues: CAWSPDGNQPQHF. DNA for the CDR3: TGTGCCTGGAGTCCGGACGGAAATCAGCCCCAGCATTTT.

The V call is TRBV7-9, the J call TRBJ2-1, with 11 nucleotides matching TRBD2. The trim removed 6 bases at V and 1 base at J, leaving 8 bases unmatched. Germline V lookup: CDR1 SEHNR, CDR2 FQNEAQ (reference sequence). The CDR3 covers 17 residues. CDR3 sequence: CASRASGRPRSYNEQFF. The CDR3 DNA sequence: TGTGCCAGCAGGGCTAGCGGGAGGCCCCGGTCCTACAATGAGCAGTTCTTC.

The chain couples TRBV9 to TRBJ2-3, with unresolved D. Germline assignment: CDR1 SGDLS and CDR2 YYNGEE. The CDR3 spans 14 residues. Between the trimmed V and J ends, which lost 0 bases and 2 bases, there was a span of 7 bases. The CDR3 region has the DNA TGTGCCAGCAGCGTAGGCGGCTTCACAGATACGCAGTATTTT. Protein sequence: CASSVGGFTDTQYF.

CDR3 residues: CASSQGPNRGPLNTEAFF. CDR3 coding DNA: TGCGCCAGCAGCCAAGGACCTAACAGGGGGCCGTTGAACACTGAAGCTTTCTTT. J is TRBJ1-1 and V is TRBV4-1, with 9 nucleotides matching TRBD1. CDR1 MGHRA and CDR2 YSYEKL come from the germline V gene. The junction had 9 bases not matched to a gene; V was cut back by 1 base and J by 0 bases. This CDR3 is built from 18 residues.

V and J are TRBV6-4 and TRBJ2-3, with 12 bases aligning to TRBD2. With 0 bases clipped from V and 5 bases from J, the junction kept 9 bases outside the gene matches. The CDR3 has 18 residues. Germline values: CDR1 MRHNA, CDR2 SNTAGT. As DNA, the CDR3 is TGTGCCAGCAGTGACTCGATGGCTAGCGGGAGGGCCTTAGATACGCAGTATTTT. Translated: CASSDSMASGRALDTQYF.

This clone was detected a few times. V is TRBV4-1 and J is TRBJ2-7, with a possible D match to TRBD2 (5 bases). Germline V lookup: CDR1 MGHRA, CDR2 YSYEKL. This CDR3 has 15 amino acids. Trimming cost V 0 bases and J 7 bases, with 16 bases left between them. CDR3 sequence: CASSQEDEGWGEQYF. The CDR3 region has the DNA TGCGCCAGCAGCCAAGAAGACGAGGGATGGGGAGAGCAGTACTTC.

DNA of the CDR3: TGCGCCAGCAGCCAAGTCGCAGGGGCGAAACTTTCTGGGGCCAACGTCCTGACTTTC. Amino acids: CASSQVAGAKLSGANVLTF. The chain couples TRBV4-1 to TRBJ2-6; D might be TRBD1 (6 bases). This CDR3 has 19 amino acids. The germline gives CDR1 MGHRA, CDR2 YSYEKL. V lost 1 base, J lost 1 base, and 17 bases lay in between.